These T cell receptor beta chains were read from a single sample in a study of CD8+ T cells in alopecia areata. Produced via immunoSEQ multiplex PCR; TCRdb's table is partial and in-frame only. This repertoire shows around 97,000 clones, around three fifths found once; its top ten account for around 8.8%. The sample comprised CD4+ T cells sorted from blood. The receptors come from a human donor in good health. CDR3s include the opening cysteine and the closing phenylalanine or tryptophan. The D gene is left open where the match is weak.

j_call v_call d_call cdr3_aa
TRBJ1-6 TRBV19 NA CASSTGYYNSPLHF
TRBJ1-1 TRBV19 NA CASLGFQVTEAFF
TRBJ1-5 TRBV30 NA CAWSVNGNQPQHF
TRBJ1-2 TRBV15 NA CATSRDPGGTGSYGYTF
TRBJ1-4 TRBV7-9 NA CASSLLASGILFF
TRBJ2-1 TRBV7-2 TRBD1 CASSSSHRPGQGGSNEQFF
TRBJ1-2 TRBV28 NA CASSYQGGSGGYTF
TRBJ2-1 TRBV5-1 NA CASSLDSSSYNEQFF
TRBJ2-7 TRBV2 NA CASSYRVHEQYF
TRBJ2-1 TRBV2 NA CASSGRQGGGYNEQFF
TRBJ2-5 TRBV30 TRBD2 CAWSVAGGPGETQYF
TRBJ1-2 TRBV15 TRBD1 CATSGQGGDGYTF
TRBJ2-7 TRBV5-1 NA CASSSGHQRAYEQYF
TRBJ2-5 TRBV27 NA CASRDIQETQYF
TRBJ1-2 TRBV29-1 NA CSVGGRQSVGYTF
TRBJ2-3 TRBV7-8 NA CASSERGDTQYF
TRBJ1-1 TRBV29-1 NA CSVRTQNTEAFF
TRBJ2-2 TRBV14 NA CASSQDRERFGGELFF
TRBJ2-1 TRBV30 NA CAWRSGTHSNEQFF
TRBJ2-5 TRBV28 NA CASSEQGERETQYF
TRBJ1-2 TRBV29-1 NA CSGTGDYGYTF
TRBJ2-5 TRBV5-6 NA CATGTGSGTQYF
TRBJ2-3 TRBV6-6 NA CASSYATGQYF
TRBJ1-3 TRBV28 TRBD1 CASSLDQGASGNTIYF
TRBJ2-7 TRBV11-2 TRBD1 CASSRDRVREQYF
TRBJ2-1 TRBV18 TRBD2 CASSPGLAGSYNEQFF
TRBJ2-1 TRBV29-1 NA CSVRDGSYNEQFF
TRBJ2-7 TRBV7-2 NA CASSSGHQSYEQYF
TRBJ2-1 TRBV10-1 TRBD1 CASSRQGGKNEQFF